This record concerns one T cell receptor (beta chain) sequence. The antigen is unknown. TCRdb's copy holds only in-frame clones and misses some; the assay was immunoSEQ multiplex PCR. The table includes about 69,000 clones, about 93% detected once. These data come from a study of T cell clonotyping in hematopoietic cell transplantation. CDR3 size: 13 residues. Germline V gene sequence: CDR1 MDHEN, CDR2 SYDVKM. V lost 4 bases and J lost 3, with 7 bases in between. Study-wide results and limits: No sorting was done, leaving CD4 and CD8 contributions mixed. Higher Inverse Simpson Index values in graft donor and pretransplant recipient predicted broader posttransplant TCR diversity. Recipient TCR diversity dropped after transplant; expanded clonotypes rose from day 30 to 180. At the given depth, recipient repertoires were over 95% de novo clonotypes.

The chain employs TRBV28 and TRBJ2-1; the D is unclear. This TCR was recovered from a middle-aged man in good health. Some clones in this sample may be carry-over from other donors' samples. The sample comprised peripheral blood mononuclear cells. CDR3 sequence reads: CASSSWGYNEQFF. Written as DNA, the CDR3 is TGTGCCAGCAGTTCATGGGGCTACAATGAGCAGTTCTTC. Combining the CDR3 with reference TRBV28 and TRBJ2-1 gives the whole variable domain DVKVTQSSRYLVKRTGEKVFLECVQDMDHENMFWYRQDPGLGLRLIYFSYDVKMKEKGDIPEGYSVSREKKERFSLILESASTNQTSMYLCASSSWGYNEQFFGPGTRLTVL.